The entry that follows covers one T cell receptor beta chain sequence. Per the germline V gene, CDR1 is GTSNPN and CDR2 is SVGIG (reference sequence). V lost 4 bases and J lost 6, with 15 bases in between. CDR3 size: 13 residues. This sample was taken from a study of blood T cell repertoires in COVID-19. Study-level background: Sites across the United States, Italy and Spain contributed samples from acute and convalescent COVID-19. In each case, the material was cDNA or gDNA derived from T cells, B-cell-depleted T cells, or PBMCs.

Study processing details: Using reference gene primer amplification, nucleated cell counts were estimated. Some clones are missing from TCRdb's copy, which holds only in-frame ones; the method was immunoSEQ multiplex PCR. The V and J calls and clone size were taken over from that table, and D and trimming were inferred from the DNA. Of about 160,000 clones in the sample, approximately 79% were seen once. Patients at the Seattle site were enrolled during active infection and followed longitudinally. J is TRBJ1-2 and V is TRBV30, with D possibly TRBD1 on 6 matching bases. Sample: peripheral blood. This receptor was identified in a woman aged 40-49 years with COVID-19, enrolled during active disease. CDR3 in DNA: TGTGCCTGGAACACAGGGTATGGTAATGGCTACACCTTC. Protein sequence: CAWNTGYGNGYTF.